This TCR beta chain was captured by sequencing in a study of post-analysis software for immune sequencing data. Study-level background: Recorded disease courses covered relapsing-remitting, secondary progressive and progressive-relapsing multiple sclerosis. Some patients had no subtype annotation. Study-level results: By F measure, samples from a shared preparation batch strongly co-clustered. Roughly 5 TRBV segments (TRBV5-6, TRBV5-1 and TRBV20-1 among them) occurred more frequently in patients than in controls. When compared against controls, multiple sclerosis patients showed significantly lower normalized Chao1 diversity.

The length of the CDR3 is 13 residues. Germline CDR1 reads MNHNS; CDR2 reads SASEGT. The V and J ends lost 2 bases and 7 bases respectively, with 9 bases between them. Notes on this clonotype: Its antigen remains unknown.

Unique molecular identifiers were built into the TCR beta cDNA libraries. Via MiXCR, TCRdb re-called the PCR reads, giving one row per CDR3 protein. Of hundreds of thousands of distinct CDR3 sequences listed, 53% are singletons. The receptor's source is a girl between 10 and 17 years old with multiple sclerosis. This chain uses TRBV6-1 with TRBJ2-1, with D uncertain. Sequences were obtained from blood. CDR3 in amino acids: CASSEKGENEQFF. The DNA for the CDR3 is TGTGCCAGCAGTGAAAAGGGCGAAAATGAGCAGTTCTTC.